The 8 T cell receptor beta chains presented below share a single source sample, sequenced in a study of blood T cell repertoires in COVID-19. TCRdb's copy holds only in-frame clones and misses some; the assay was immunoSEQ multiplex PCR. The table lists tens of thousands of clones, more than 65% of them singletons, with about 5% in the top ten. Material for sequencing was peripheral blood. The receptor set was obtained from an elderly woman with active or convalescent COVID-19.

The rearrangement joins TRBV3-1 (or the pseudogene TRBV3-2) to TRBJ2-7, with 10 bases identical to TRBD1. V lost 6 bases to trimming and J lost 3 bases; unmatched junction nucleotides: 5. CDR1 and CDR2 (germline): LGHDT, YNNKEL (reference sequence). This CDR3 region has 14 residues. The CDR3 bases are TGTGCCAGCAGATCGACAGGGGGCTTCTACGAGCAGTACTTC. Encoded protein: CASRSTGGFYEQYF.

The chain has TRBV24-1 and TRBJ2-6; 10 nucleotides agree with TRBD1. Germline lookup yields CDR1 KGHDR and CDR2 SFDVKD. The V segment lost 5 bases and the J segment 5 bases; nucleotides outside the gene matches: 11. The CDR3 is 18 amino acids. The CDR3 DNA reads TGTGCCACCAGTGCCGATCCCGGGACAGGGGCAAGGGCCAACGTCCTGACTTTC. Translation: CATSADPGTGARANVLTF.

The rearrangement uses TRBV10-2 and TRBJ1-6; D gene ambiguous. Between the trimmed V and J ends, which lost 6 bases and 4 bases, there was a span of 13 bases. Per the germline V gene, CDR1 is WSHSY and CDR2 is SAAADI. The CDR3 spans 15 residues. CDR3: CASSAGIEYNSPLHF. CDR3 coding DNA: TGCGCCAGCAGCGCCGGGATAGAATATAATTCACCCCTCCACTTT.

This clone was seen more than once but under ten times. The chain uses TRBV28 and TRBJ2-5; TRBD1 matches 11 bases. V was pared by 6 bases and J by 5 bases, with 8 bases of the junction left unmatched. CDR1 is MDHEN, CDR2 SYDVKM, per germline. The CDR3 covers 15 residues. CDR3 loop: CASSRTGGLRETQYF. Written as DNA, the CDR3 is TGTGCCAGCAGCAGGACAGGGGGCTTGAGGGAGACCCAGTACTTC. The variable domain in full, with the rest retrieved from reference TRBV28 and TRBJ2-5, is DVKVTQSSRYLVKRTGEKVFLECVQDMDHENMFWYRQDPGLGLRLIYFSYDVKMKEKGDIPEGYSVSREKKERFSLILESASTNQTSMYLCASSRTGGLRETQYFGPGTRLLVL.

The genes are TRBV20-1 and TRBJ2-1; D remains unclear. The CDR3 has 10 amino acids. The V and J ends lost 5 bases and 10 bases respectively, with 9 bases between them. Per germline, CDR1 DFQATT and CDR2 SNEGSKA (reference sequence). The CDR3 nucleotides read TGCAGTGCTGGGCGACCCGAGCAGTTCTTC. Its translation: CSAGRPEQFF.

The rearrangement joins TRBV2 to TRBJ2-7; a possible D gene is TRBD2 (6 bases). Trimming removed 7 bases at V and 7 bases at J, with 20 bases between. The CDR3 has 14 amino acids. From germline, CDR1 is SNHLY and CDR2 FYNNEI. Here the CDR3 DNA reads TGTGCCAGCATGGGTCGGGAGCCCCCTCGGGAGCAGTACTTC. Protein product: CASMGREPPREQYF.

This clone has only one observation. The V call is TRBV6-5, the J call TRBJ2-4; tentatively, D is TRBD2 (6 bases). This CDR3 has 15 residues. CDR1 is MNHEY, CDR2 SVGAGI, per germline. Trimming left V 3 bases short and J 3 bases short, with 12 bases between. DNA of the CDR3: TGTGCCAGCAGTTATCCTAAGGGAGGCAAAAACATTCAGTACTTC. Translation: CASSYPKGGKNIQYF.

The V gene is TRBV27, the J gene TRBJ2-5; 14 positions agree with TRBD2. This CDR3 comprises 18 residues. V shed 5 bases and J 1 base; nucleotides not matched to a gene: 9. The V gene's germline CDR1 is MNHEY and CDR2 SMNVEV (reference sequence). The CDR3 coding sequence is TGTGCCAGCAGTCCAAGACTAGCGGGGGGGCGGTCCCAAGAGACCCAGTACTTC. Protein: CASSPRLAGGRSQETQYF.